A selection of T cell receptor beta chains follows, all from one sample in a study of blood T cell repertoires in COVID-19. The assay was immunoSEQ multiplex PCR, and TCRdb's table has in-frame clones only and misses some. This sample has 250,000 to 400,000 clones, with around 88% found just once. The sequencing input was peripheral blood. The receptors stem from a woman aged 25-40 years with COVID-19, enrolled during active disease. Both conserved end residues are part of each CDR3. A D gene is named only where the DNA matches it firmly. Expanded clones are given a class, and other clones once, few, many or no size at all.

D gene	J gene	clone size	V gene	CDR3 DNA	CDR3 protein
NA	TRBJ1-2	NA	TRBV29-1	TGCAGCGCCAGGGATTTCTATGGCTACACCTTC	CSARDFYGYTF
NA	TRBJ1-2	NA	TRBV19	TGTGCCACCCGTACGGGAGAATTGAGCTACACCTTC	CATRTGELSYTF
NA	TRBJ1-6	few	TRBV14	TGTGCCAGCAGCCCTAAACAGGGAATACTGAGCTCCTATAATTCACCCCTCCACTTT	CASSPKQGILSSYNSPLHF
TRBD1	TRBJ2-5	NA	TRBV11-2	TGTGCCAGCAGACCTTCAACAGGGGAAGAGACCCAGTACTTC	CASRPSTGEETQYF
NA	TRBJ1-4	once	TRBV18	TGTGCCAGCTCACCACAGAGGGATCCTAATGAAAAACTGTTTTTT	CASSPQRDPNEKLFF
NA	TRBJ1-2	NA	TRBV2	TGTGCCAGCAGCTTGACAGGCTATAACTATGGCTACACCTTC	CASSLTGYNYGYTF
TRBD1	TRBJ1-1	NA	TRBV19	TGTGCCAGTAGTATAGATGTGGGACAGGGGCGGTCGATGGAGGCTTTCTTT	CASSIDVGQGRSMEAFF
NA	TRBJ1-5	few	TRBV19	TGTGCCAGTAGCTTATTCGGGAGGAGTAGCAATCAGCCCCAGCATTTT	CASSLFGRSSNQPQHF
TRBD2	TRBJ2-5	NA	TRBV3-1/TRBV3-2	TGTGCCAGCAGCCTTTTCTCCGGGGGGATGGAGTCGGAGACCCAGTACTTC	CASSLFSGGMESETQYF
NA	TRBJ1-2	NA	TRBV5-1	TGCGCCAGCAGCTTGACGGAGAAAAACTATGGCTACACCTTC	CASSLTEKNYGYTF
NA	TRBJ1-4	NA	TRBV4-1	TGCGCCAGCAGCCAAGATCCGGGAAGAGGCGCGCTAAAACTGTTTTTT	CASSQDPGRGALKLFF
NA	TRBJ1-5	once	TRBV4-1	TGCGCCAGCAGCCAAGAGGCAGACTATAGCAATCAGCCCCAGCATTTT	CASSQEADYSNQPQHF
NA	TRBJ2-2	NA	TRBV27	TGTGCCAGCACCACACAAAGGGGCCAAACCGGGGAGCTGTTTTTT	CASTTQRGQTGELFF
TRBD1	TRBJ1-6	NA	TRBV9	TGTGCCAGCAGCGTTGGGACAGCCATAGGGTCACCCCTCCACTTT	CASSVGTAIGSPLHF
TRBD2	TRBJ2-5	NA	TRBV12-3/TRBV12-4	TGTGCCAGCAACAAGCGGGGGCTCGAGACCCAGTACTTC	CASNKRGLETQYF
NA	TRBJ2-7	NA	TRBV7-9	TGTGCCAGCACGGAAGTAGGGGCTGGCTACGAGCAGTACTTC	CASTEVGAGYEQYF
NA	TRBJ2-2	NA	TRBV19	TGTGCCAGTAGTGAGTTGGGGGCTAACACCGGGGAGCTGTTTTTT	CASSELGANTGELFF
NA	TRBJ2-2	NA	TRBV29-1	TGCAGCGTAGACACAGAACCCGGGGAGCTGTTTTTT	CSVDTEPGELFF
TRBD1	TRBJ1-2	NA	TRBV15	TGTGCCACCAGCAGGGACAGGGGGCTCTATGGCTACACCTTC	CATSRDRGLYGYTF
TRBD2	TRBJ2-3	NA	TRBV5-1	TGCGCCAGCAGCGTTTTAACTAGCGGGGGTGGGGCAGATACGCAGTATTTT	CASSVLTSGGGADTQYF
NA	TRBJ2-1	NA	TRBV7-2	TGTGCCAGCAGCCTCACGACACGGCCGCAGTTCTTC	CASSLTTRPQFF
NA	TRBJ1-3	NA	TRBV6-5	TGTGCCAGCAGGCCCCAGGTGGTCGCCGGAAACACCATATATTTT	CASRPQVVAGNTIYF
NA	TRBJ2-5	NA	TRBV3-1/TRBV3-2	TGTGCCAGCAGCCAATTGGGGCCGGTGGGGGAGGTTATTCCAGAGACCCAGTACTTC	CASSQLGPVGEVIPETQYF
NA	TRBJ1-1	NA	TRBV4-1	TGCGCCAGCAGCCCCGGGGTGAACACTGAAGCTTTCTTT	CASSPGVNTEAFF
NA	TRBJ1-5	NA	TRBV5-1	TGCGCCCGCCGCGGCGGGGGCAAGATGGATCAGCCCCAGCATTTT	CARRGGGKMDQPQHF
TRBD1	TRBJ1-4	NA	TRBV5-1	TGCGCCAGCAGACAGGGACAGCCTAATGAAAAACTGTTTTTT	CASRQGQPNEKLFF
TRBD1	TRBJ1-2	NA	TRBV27	TGTGCCAGCAGTTTATACTGGACAGGGGATTATGGCTACACCTTC	CASSLYWTGDYGYTF
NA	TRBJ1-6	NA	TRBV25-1	TGTGCCAGCAGTGAAGATTTGGCTTCCTATAATTCACCCCTCCACTTT	CASSEDLASYNSPLHF
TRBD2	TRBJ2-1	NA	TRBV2	TGTGCCAGCAGCGCACTAGCGGGGAGCAATGAGCAGTTCTTC	CASSALAGSNEQFF
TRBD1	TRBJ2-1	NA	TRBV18	TGTGCCAGCTCCAAGTCCCGGGACAGGGGACAGTACAATGAGCAGTTCTTC	CASSKSRDRGQYNEQFF
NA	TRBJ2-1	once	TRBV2	TGTGCCAGCAGTGGTTTAGAATCCTACAATGAGCAGTTCTTC	CASSGLESYNEQFF
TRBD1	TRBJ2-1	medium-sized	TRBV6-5	TGTGCCAGCACCACAGGGGAAAGTTATGAGCAGTTCTTC	CASTTGESYEQFF
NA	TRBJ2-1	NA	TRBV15	TGTGCCACCAGCAGAGATGTGGGGGGTTGGAGCTCCTACAATGAGCAGTTCTTC	CATSRDVGGWSSYNEQFF
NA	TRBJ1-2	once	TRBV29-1	TGCAGCGTCCCGCGGGGGGCAGGCTATGGCTACACCTTC	CSVPRGAGYGYTF
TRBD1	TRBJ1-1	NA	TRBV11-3	TGTGCCAGCAGCTCTCTGACAGGGGGCCAGGCTGAAGCTTTCTTT	CASSSLTGGQAEAFF
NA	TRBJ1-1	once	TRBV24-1	TGTGCCACCAGGGTCCGCAGGGAGGACACTGAAGCTTTCTTT	CATRVRREDTEAFF
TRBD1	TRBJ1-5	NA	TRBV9	TGTGCCAGCAGCGGGCCGGGACAGGGGATCGGGCCCCAGCATTTT	CASSGPGQGIGPQHF
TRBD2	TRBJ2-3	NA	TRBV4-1	TGCGCCAGCAGCCGGATCCCGAGGACTAGCGGGGGTCAAGATACGCAGTATTTT	CASSRIPRTSGGQDTQYF
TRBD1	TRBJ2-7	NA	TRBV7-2	TGTGCCAGCAGCTCACAGGGGGCCTACGAGCAGTACTTC	CASSSQGAYEQYF
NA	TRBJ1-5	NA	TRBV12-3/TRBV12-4	TGTGCCAGCAGCGGTATTACGGGTCAGCCCCAGCATTTT	CASSGITGQPQHF
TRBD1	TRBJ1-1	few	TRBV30	TGTGCCTGGGAGGGGGCCCGAATGGCAGCTTTCTTT	CAWEGARMAAFF
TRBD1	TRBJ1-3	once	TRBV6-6	TGTGCCAGCAGCGAAAACTACAGGGGTTCCGGAAACACCATATATTTT	CASSENYRGSGNTIYF
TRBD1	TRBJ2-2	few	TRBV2	TGTGCCAGCAGTCGACAGGGGCACACCGGGGAGCTGTTTTTT	CASSRQGHTGELFF
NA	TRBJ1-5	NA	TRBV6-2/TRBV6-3	TGTGCCAGCAGTTACTCTCGGCAGGGCAATCAGCCCCAGCATTTT	CASSYSRQGNQPQHF
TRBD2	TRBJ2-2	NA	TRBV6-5	TGTGCCAGCGGGGGACTAGCGGAAAACACCGGGGAGCTGTTTTTT	CASGGLAENTGELFF
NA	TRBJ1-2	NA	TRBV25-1	TGTGCCAGTTCTAAGCTTAACTATGGCTACACCTTC	CASSKLNYGYTF